What follows is one T cell receptor beta chain and its context. What it binds is not known. A read error may explain this, as a much larger clone is one base away. The data were obtained in a study of tumor-infiltrating lymphocytes in primary liver carcinoma. Study-level information: The patient group consisted of men and women aged 30 to 69 years. The study's findings and limits: Pairs of tumor regions overlapped more than tumor-adjacent and tumor-blood pairs did.

Germline loops: CDR1 MGHRA, CDR2 YSYEKL. V shed 7 bases, J shed 8 bases, and the junction held 8 bases outside the gene matches. The length of the CDR3 is 14 residues. Out of unsorted whole blood came the blood RNA, and germline DNA was extracted as well. A constant-region primer served to make TCR beta cDNA from 500 to 550 ng total RNA. Slightly modified ARM-PCR, run as three nested multiplex PCR rounds, produced the TCR beta libraries. Rounds one and two of PCR, each of 9 to 11 cycles, were primed with TRBV1-TRBV30 forward primers and a C-beta reverse primer. From the multiplex PCR reads, TCRdb called clonotypes with MiXCR, one entry per CDR3 protein. The sample has a few hundred thousand distinct CDR3 sequences, more than 55% seen once.

The chain is built from TRBV4-1 and TRBJ2-1; 10 bases align to TRBD2. The receptor was derived from a woman aged 25 to 39 with primary liver carcinoma and hepatitis B virus infection. The specimen sequenced was peripheral blood. The CDR3 loop reads CASNRSGGWYEQFF. CDR3 sequence (DNA): TGCGCCAGCAATCGTAGCGGGGGGTGGTATGAGCAGTTCTTC.